The clone carrying this T cell receptor (beta chain) was recorded many times. The data originate from a study of CD8 T cells in ankylosing spondylitis. TCRdb reprocessed the 5' RACE reads with MiXCR, giving one entry per CDR3 protein. The sample lists more than 200,000 distinct CDR3 sequences, 20% to 30% occurring once. The CDR3 is 13 residues long. Losses at the gene ends were 8 bases for V and 6 bases for J; bases not matched to a gene: 9. The V gene's germline CDR1 is MNHNY and CDR2 SVGAGI (reference sequence). The receptor's source is a male donor with ankylosing spondylitis or in good health (not recorded which). V is TRBV6-6 and J is TRBJ2-7; TRBD1 matches 8 bases. The sequencing input was blood, either unsorted or a sorted T cell fraction (not recorded which). The CDR3 region is CASYGQGRGEQYF. The CDR3 DNA is TGTGCCAGCTACGGACAGGGAAGAGGCGAGCAGTACTTC.